These 27 T cell receptor beta chains originate from one sample sequenced in a study of cytomegalovirus exposure and HLA in healthy donors. A multiplex PCR was run with 60 Vbeta primers and 13 Jbeta primers. The repertoire was sequenced with immunoSEQ multiplex PCR; TCRdb's copy has only in-frame clones and lacks some. The table lists under 95,000 clones, 80% of them singletons. The sample consisted of PBMCs. The receptors originated from a male donor in good health and CMV-seronegative.

Comments on this clone: A read error may produce the germline difference seen at one junction end. This chain joins TRBV6-5 and TRBJ1-3; the D is unclear. This CDR3 has 15 residues. Looked up from germline, CDR1 is MNHEY and CDR2 is SVGAGI. CDR3 protein: CASSYDAGVGDTIYF. DNA for the CDR3: TGTGCCAGCAGTTATGACGCCGGGGTTGGAGACACCATATATTTT.

This chain links TRBV4-3 with TRBJ2-2, with a possible D match to TRBD1 (5 bases). Trimming pared 4 bases from V and 4 bases from J, leaving 16 bases between. This CDR3 comprises 16 residues. Germline V lookup: CDR1 LGHNA, CDR2 YSLEER. The CDR3 spells CASSPSRVIGTGELFF. Here the CDR3 DNA reads TGCGCCAGCAGCCCAAGCAGGGTTATCGGCACCGGGGAGCTGTTTTTT.

The V and J genes are TRBV7-3 and TRBJ2-7; 12 bases align to TRBD2. CDR3 length: 14 amino acids. Germline CDR1 and CDR2: SGHTA and FQGTGA. The J segment lost 6 bases and the V segment lost 5 bases, leaving 5 bases of the junction unmatched. In nucleotides, the CDR3 is TGTGCCAGCAGCCCGACTAGCGGGAGCGTCGAGCAGTACTTC. This encodes CASSPTSGSVEQYF.

The chain joins TRBV11-2 to TRBJ2-3; 7 bases match TRBD1. The ends lost 3 bases at V and 0 bases at J; junction bases unmatched: 9. Germline CDR1 reads SGHAT; CDR2 reads FQNNGV. CDR3 size: 17 residues. In nucleotides, the CDR3 is TGTGCCAGCAGCTTCCCCTTTTCGGGACAGAGCACAGATACGCAGTATTTT. It is translated as CASSFPFSGQSTDTQYF.

The chain uses TRBV7-9 and TRBJ1-2, with D perhaps matching TRBD1 (5 bases). The CDR3 is made up of 13 amino acids. Germline CDR1 reads SEHNR; CDR2 reads FQNEAQ (reference sequence). V lost 1 base and J 4 bases, leaving 7 bases between the germline ends. The CDR3 loop reads CASSLDRIYGYTF. CDR3 bases: TGTGCCAGCAGCTTAGACAGGATCTATGGCTACACCTTC.

This clone was found once. The chain is built from TRBV6-5 and TRBJ2-5, with D perhaps matching TRBD1 (5 bases). V was pared by 4 bases and J by 5 bases, with 14 bases between. Per the germline V gene, CDR1 is MNHEY and CDR2 is SVGAGI. The CDR3 is 14 residues long. This chain's CDR3 is CASSLGVTAETQYF. The CDR3, as DNA: TGTGCCAGCAGTTTAGGGGTCACGGCGGAGACCCAGTACTTC.

This clone was recorded a few times. This sequence joins TRBV9 and TRBJ1-1; 7 bases fit TRBD1. The CDR3 covers 17 residues. Germline-derived CDR1 and CDR2 are SGDLS and YYNGEE. Trimming took 4 bases from V and 1 from J; bases not matched to a gene: 13. This chain's CDR3 is CASSLQPTGPRNTEAFF. In DNA form, the CDR3 reads TGTGCCAGCAGCTTACAACCGACAGGGCCCAGGAACACTGAAGCTTTCTTT.

V and J are TRBV4-3 and TRBJ2-3; 9 bases are a match to TRBD2. This CDR3 comprises 16 residues. The V gene's germline CDR1 is LGHNA and CDR2 YSLEER. Trimming cost V 0 bases and J 5 bases; bases outside gene matches: 6. The CDR3 protein is CASSQDSRAGGDTQYF. Written as DNA, the CDR3 is TGCGCCAGCAGCCAAGATTCTCGAGCGGGGGGAGATACGCAGTATTTT.

V usage is TRBV18 and J usage is TRBJ2-7, with TRBD1 identical over 9 bases. Germline V gene data show CDR1 as KGHSH and CDR2 as LQKENI. Trimming cost V 5 bases and J 7 bases; bases outside gene matches: 12. The CDR3 loop spans 15 amino acids. The CDR3 nucleotides read TGTGCCAGCTCAAGTACCGGGACAGGGTCGTCGGAGCAGTACTTC. Protein product: CASSSTGTGSSEQYF.

The chain employs TRBV28 and TRBJ2-1; TRBD2 might be the D (6 bases). Looked up from germline, CDR1 is MDHEN and CDR2 is SYDVKM. The CDR3 contains 15 residues. V lost 7 bases and J lost 3, with 16 bases in between. For the CDR3, the DNA is TGTGCCAGCATTGGGGGGACGGAGAACTACAATGAGCAGTTCTTC. This sequence encodes CASIGGTENYNEQFF.

Concerning this clone itself: The identical CDR3 is also encoded by other nucleotide sequences in the sample. The chain has TRBV7-9 and TRBJ2-3, with D perhaps matching TRBD1 (5 bases). V gave up 5 bases and J gave up 2 bases, with 14 bases separating them. From germline, CDR1 is SEHNR and CDR2 FQNEAQ (reference sequence). This CDR3 is built from 15 residues. The CDR3, as DNA: TGTGCCAGCAGCAGGCAGGGCCCCCCCACAGATACGCAGTATTTT. It specifies CASSRQGPPTDTQYF.

V gene TRBV2 combines with J gene TRBJ1-5, with 10 bases fitting TRBD1. V was clipped by 6 bases and J by 2 bases; unmatched bases: 4. Germline values: CDR1 SNHLY, CDR2 FYNNEI. This CDR3 region has 15 residues. The DNA of the CDR3 is TGTGCCAGCAGCGCGGACAGGGGGGGCAATCAGCCCCAGCATTTT. Translated, it gives CASSADRGGNQPQHF.

J is TRBJ1-1 and V is TRBV6-1; D might be TRBD1 (5 bases). Germline CDR1 MNHNS, CDR2 SASEGT. The CDR3 runs to 13 residues. V dropped 6 bases and J dropped 2 bases, with 10 bases sitting between them. CDR3 in amino acids: CASRSTVNTEAFF. CDR3 in DNA: TGTGCCAGCAGATCGACAGTTAACACTGAAGCTTTCTTT.

This sequence joins TRBV11-2 and TRBJ2-5, with TRBD1 as a possible D gene (7 bases). Trimming cost V 1 base and J 9 bases, with 15 bases left between them. CDR1 is SGHAT and CDR2 is FQNNGV in the germline V gene. The CDR3 covers 14 residues. The chain's CDR3 is CASSLGRGPGAQYF. CDR3 DNA: TGTGCCAGCAGCTTAGGTAGGGGGCCGGGGGCCCAGTACTTC.

J is TRBJ2-5 and V is TRBV5-4; unclear D gene. CDR1 SGHNT and CDR2 YYREEE come from the germline V gene (reference sequence). CDR3 size: 13 residues. V lost 4 bases and J 0 bases, leaving 7 bases between the germline ends. CDR3 region: CASSPLHQETQYF. CDR3 nucleotide sequence: TGTGCCAGCAGCCCACTCCACCAAGAGACCCAGTACTTC.

The chain couples TRBV6-1 to TRBJ2-5; D might be TRBD1 (6 bases). Trimming took off 5 bases at V and 5 bases at J, with 12 bases between the two ends. Germline V gene lookup returns CDR1 MNHNS and CDR2 SASEGT. CDR3 length: 13 amino acids. CDR3: CASSPTGPETQYF. For the CDR3, the DNA is TGTGCCAGCAGTCCAACAGGGCCGGAGACCCAGTACTTC.

This sequence joins TRBV5-1 and TRBJ2-1; D is possibly TRBD2 (6 bases). The CDR3 extends over 15 amino acids. V gave up 0 bases and J gave up 5 bases, with 12 bases separating them. Germline values: CDR1 SGHRS, CDR2 YFSETQ. As DNA, the CDR3 is TGCGCCAGCAGCTTGGTAGGGACTCCCCACAATGAGCAGTTCTTC. This translates into CASSLVGTPHNEQFF.

This sequence joins TRBV29-1 and TRBJ2-3; D unresolved. From germline, CDR1 is SQVTM and CDR2 ANQGSEA. V lost 5 bases to trimming and J lost 2 bases, with 11 bases between them. The CDR3 consists of 13 residues. The chain's CDR3 is CSVPAGYTDTQYF. Written as DNA, the CDR3 is TGCAGCGTTCCGGCAGGATACACAGATACGCAGTATTTT.

V and J are TRBV9 and TRBJ2-5, with D possibly matching TRBD2 (6 bases). CDR3 length: 13 amino acids. The germline gives CDR1 SGDLS, CDR2 YYNGEE. Trimming shortened V by 0 bases and J by 5 bases, and 8 bases separated the two germline ends. CDR3 amino acids: CASSVAGVETQYF. The CDR3 nucleotides are TGTGCCAGCAGCGTAGCGGGAGTGGAGACCCAGTACTTC.

The chain joins TRBV7-2 to TRBJ2-5; unclear D gene. Trimming removed 5 bases at V and 2 bases at J, with 3 bases between. The CDR3 has 11 amino acids. Germline lookup yields CDR1 SGHTA and CDR2 FQGNSA. CDR3: CASSAQETQYF. In DNA form, the CDR3 reads TGTGCCAGCAGCGCGCAAGAGACCCAGTACTTC.

J is TRBJ2-4 and V is TRBV7-8; 12 bases agree with TRBD2. The CDR3 spans 19 residues. Germline CDR1 and CDR2: SGHVS and FQNEAQ. The ends lost 5 bases at V and 0 bases at J; junction bases unmatched: 11. The CDR3 sequence is CASSSRLAGALLAKNIQYF. CDR3 coding DNA: TGTGCCAGCAGCAGCAGACTAGCGGGAGCTCTATTAGCCAAAAACATTCAGTACTTC.

The rearrangement links TRBV2 to TRBJ2-7, with TRBD2 matching over 10 bases. The V segment lost 6 bases and the J segment 2 bases; nucleotides outside the gene matches: 10. The CDR3 contains 16 residues. Germline V gene data show CDR1 as SNHLY and CDR2 as FYNNEI. CDR3 loop: CASRAGGRTGAYEQYF. The CDR3 region has the DNA TGTGCCAGCAGAGCGGGGGGGCGGACAGGAGCCTACGAGCAGTACTTC.

CDR3 sequence: CAISEGLAGETDTQYF. CDR3 bases: TGTGCCATCAGCGAAGGACTAGCGGGTGAGACAGATACGCAGTATTTT. V usage is TRBV10-3 and J usage is TRBJ2-3; 11 positions match TRBD2. This CDR3 contains 16 residues. J lost 3 bases, V lost 6 bases, and 8 bases had no gene match. Per germline, CDR1 ENHRY and CDR2 SYGVKD.

The chain uses TRBV5-8 and TRBJ1-5; D might be TRBD1 (5 bases). There are 14 residues in the CDR3. Germline V CDR1 and CDR2: SGHTS, YDEGEE. Trimming stripped 4 bases from V and 3 bases from J, with 11 bases between. In DNA, the CDR3 is TGTGCCAGCAGCAATCAGGGTATCAATCAGCCCCAGCATTTT. Its protein is CASSNQGINQPQHF.

This clone was observed a single time. The rearrangement joins TRBV7-9 to TRBJ2-7; D perhaps matches TRBD1 (5 bases). Germline values: CDR1 SEHNR, CDR2 FQNEAQ (reference sequence). Trimming pared 1 base from V and 7 bases from J, leaving 8 bases between. The CDR3 is 12 amino acids. The CDR3 region is CASSLEAGEQYF. CDR3 coding DNA: TGTGCCAGCAGCTTAGAGGCAGGGGAGCAGTACTTC.

This clone was recorded a few times. The chain links TRBV5-1 to TRBJ2-7; 10 bases line up with TRBD1. The CDR3 has 16 residues. J was trimmed by 4 bases and V by 0 bases; bases with no gene match: 7. Germline V CDR1 and CDR2: SGHRS, YFSETQ. The CDR3 region is CASSLGGTGVYYEQYF. CDR3 bases: TGCGCCAGCAGCTTGGGGGGGACAGGGGTTTATTACGAGCAGTACTTC.

This clone came up once. The chain recombines TRBV5-1 with TRBJ2-3, with TRBD2 identical over 12 bases. This CDR3 region has 17 residues. The germline V gene encodes CDR1 SGHRS and CDR2 YFSETQ. V was pared by 0 bases and J by 6 bases, with 8 bases of the junction left unmatched. The CDR3 sequence is CASSLGASGRALDTQYF. CDR3 sequence (DNA): TGCGCCAGCAGCTTGGGGGCTAGCGGGAGGGCCCTGGATACGCAGTATTTT.